This entry features one TCR beta chain sequence. Clones were read by immunoSEQ multiplex PCR, and TCRdb kept only the in-frame ones, dropping some. The sample has tens of thousands of clones, roughly 78% seen once. The data belong to a study of radiation and T cells in renal cell carcinoma. Regarding time point: blood 2 weeks post-SBRT. The sample's treatment: 15 Gy SBRT to primary tumor, nephrectomy 4 weeks later. Serial blood draws occurred at baseline and 2 and 4 weeks post-SBRT. The germline V and J ends were trimmed by 0 bases and 14 bases, with 13 bases remaining between them. The germline V gene encodes CDR1 SGHDT and CDR2 YYEEEE. The CDR3 contains 12 residues.

The specimen comprised blood, sampled from a patient whose treatment included radiotherapy and nephrectomy. The TCR originated in an older woman with renal cell carcinoma. This chain joins TRBV5-6 and TRBJ2-3; D gene unclear. This CDR3 reads CASSLGTRPRYF. DNA for the CDR3: TGTGCCAGCAGCTTGGGGACCCGGCCTCGGTATTTT.